This TCR beta chain was profiled in a study of shared clonotypes between healthy human individuals. V lost 5 bases and J lost 4, with 14 bases in between. The germline V gene encodes CDR1 SGHAT and CDR2 FQNNGV. CDR3 length: 14 residues. Clones were read by immunoSEQ multiplex PCR, and TCRdb kept only the in-frame ones, dropping some. The profile shows roughly 1,100,000 clones, approximately 70% of them singletons. The authors divided CD4+ cells into CD45RA+ naive and CD45RA-negative memory subsets. This chain connects TRBV11-2 to TRBJ1-1; D may be TRBD1 (6 bases). The source of this sequence is a man between 18 and 35 years old in good health. Sequenced input: memory CD4+ T cells sorted from blood. Stated subset: CD45RA-negative fraction. CDR3 coding DNA: TGTGCCAGCAGCGTAACAGGGTTTGGCACTGAAGCTTTCTTT. It yields the protein CASSVTGFGTEAFF.